This T cell receptor (beta chain) was identified during a study of vaccination effects on CD4 cells after COVID-19. Study in general: It was a median of 72 days after the second dose that post-vaccine samples were obtained.

About this clone: Its antigen is undetermined.

Clones were read by immunoSEQ multiplex PCR, and TCRdb kept only the in-frame ones, dropping some. The table records tens of thousands of clones, about 81% of them present only once. The V gene lost 6 bases and the J gene lost 1 base, with 12 bases spanning the gap. This CDR3 contains 14 residues. Per germline, CDR1 SQVTM and CDR2 ANQGSEA. Study results and caveats: Cross-reactivity with common cold coronaviruses was shown by only 1 of 255 vaccine-induced clones in healthy vaccinees.

Antigen-specific CD4+ T cells were expanded with viral peptide pools in the ViraFEST assay before sequencing. Once cultured for 9 to 11 days, the cells underwent separation to obtain CD4+ T cells. The cohort was immunized with two doses of either the BNT162b2 or mRNA-1273 vaccine. Negative nucleocapsid antibody tests before and after vaccination confirmed no previous SARS-CoV-2 infection. Cultures got half-medium changes with IL-2 on days 3 and 7. V is TRBV29-1 and J is TRBJ2-2; maybe TRBD1 (6 bases). Sample: CD4+ T cells from PBMCs cultured with HCoV-229E spike peptides, taken after COVID-19 vaccination. This sequence was found in a human donor who received a COVID-19 vaccine. The CDR3 bases are TGCAGCGTCCAAAGACAGGTGAACACCGGGGAGCTGTTTTTT. Translation: CSVQRQVNTGELFF.